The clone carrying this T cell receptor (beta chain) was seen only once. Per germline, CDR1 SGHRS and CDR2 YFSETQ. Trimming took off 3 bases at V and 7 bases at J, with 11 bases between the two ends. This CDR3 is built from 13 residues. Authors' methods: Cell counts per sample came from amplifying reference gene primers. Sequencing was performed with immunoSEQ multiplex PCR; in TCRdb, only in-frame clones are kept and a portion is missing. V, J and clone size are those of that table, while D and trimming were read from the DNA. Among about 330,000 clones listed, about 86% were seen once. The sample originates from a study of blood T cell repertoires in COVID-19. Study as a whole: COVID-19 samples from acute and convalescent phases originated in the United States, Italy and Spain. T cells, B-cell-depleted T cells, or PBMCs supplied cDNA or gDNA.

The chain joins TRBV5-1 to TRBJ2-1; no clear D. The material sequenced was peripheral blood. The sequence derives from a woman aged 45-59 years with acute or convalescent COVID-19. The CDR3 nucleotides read TGCGCCAGCAGCTCGCGTACGGTAAATGAGCAGTTCTTC. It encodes CASSSRTVNEQFF. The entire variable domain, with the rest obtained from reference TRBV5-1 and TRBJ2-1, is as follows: KAGVTQTPRYLIKTRGQQVTLSCSPISGHRSVSWYQQTPGQGLQFLFEYFSETQRNKGNFPGRFSGRQFSNSRSEMNVSTLELGDSALYLCASSSRTVNEQFFGPGTRLTVL.